The 21 T cell receptor beta chains in this list originate from one sample, sequenced in a study of response to subunit inactivated influenza vaccine. MiXCR was run by TCRdb on the RT-PCR reads, yielding one entry per CDR3 protein. The table shows hundreds of thousands of distinct CDR3 sequences, with less than 15% occurring only once. Sequencing was performed on PBMCs from blood, taken roughly 15 days before vaccination. The receptors originated from a middle-aged man who received an inactivated influenza vaccine.

V and J are TRBV3-1 and TRBJ2-2; D gene ambiguous. This CDR3 is built from 14 residues. Trimming stripped 2 bases from V and 0 bases from J, with 4 bases between. Looked up from germline, CDR1 is LGHDT and CDR2 is YNNKEL (reference sequence). CDR3 nucleotides: TGTGCCAGCAGCCAATATTCGAACACCGGGGAGCTGTTTTTT. Amino acid sequence: CASSQYSNTGELFF.

This clonotype has ten or more counts. The chain uses TRBV5-1 and TRBJ2-7; D is perhaps TRBD2 (6 bases). CDR1 is SGHRS, CDR2 YFSETQ, per germline. V gave up 4 bases and J gave up 0 bases, with 14 bases separating them. The CDR3 has 15 residues. Here the CDR3 reads CASSPGGASSYEQYF. The CDR3 bases are TGCGCCAGCAGCCCCGGGGGTGCGAGCTCCTACGAGCAGTACTTC.

V and J are TRBV4-3 and TRBJ1-5, with D uncertain. V was trimmed by 4 bases and J by 2 bases, leaving 18 bases between them. This CDR3 spans 17 amino acids. Germline CDR1 reads LGHNA; CDR2 reads YSLEER. The DNA for the CDR3 is TGCGCCAGCAGCCTAAACAGAGTAGGGTACGGCAATCAGCCCCAGCATTTT. This translates into CASSLNRVGYGNQPQHF.

This clonotype came up many times. V and J are TRBV5-1 and TRBJ2-7; TRBD2 aligns across 13 bases. The CDR3 is 16 amino acids. V was clipped by 4 bases and J by 7 bases; unmatched bases: 11. Germline V gene lookup returns CDR1 SGHRS and CDR2 YFSETQ. DNA for the CDR3: TGCGCCAGCAGCAATCCGGGACTAGCGGGGAACGGGGAGCAGTACTTC. This gives the protein CASSNPGLAGNGEQYF. The variable domain in full, completed from reference TRBV5-1 and TRBJ2-7, reads KAGVTQTPRYLIKTRGQQVTLSCSPISGHRSVSWYQQTPGQGLQFLFEYFSETQRNKGNFPGRFSGRQFSNSRSEMNVSTLELGDSALYLCASSNPGLAGNGEQYFGPGTRLTVT.

This clonotype came up a few times. The CDR3 coding sequence is TGTGCCAGCTCACCACATCGCCTAGTGAAGAACTTCACAGATACGCAGTATTTT. This sequence encodes CASSPHRLVKNFTDTQYF. The chain employs TRBV18 and TRBJ2-3; D gene unclear. The germline gives CDR1 KGHSH, CDR2 LQKENI. The CDR3 is 18 amino acids. V lost 1 base and J lost 2, with 19 bases in between.

In its sample, this clonotype was seen a few times. The gene calls are TRBV6-1 and TRBJ1-2, with TRBD1 matching over 7 bases. This CDR3 is 13 amino acids long. V dropped 6 bases and J dropped 6; count of bases not matched to a gene: 7. The germline V gene has CDR1 MNHNS and CDR2 SASEGT. Here the CDR3 reads CASSRDRVDGYTF. The CDR3 region has the DNA TGTGCCAGCAGCCGCGACAGGGTTGATGGCTACACCTTC.

V is TRBV24-1 and J is TRBJ2-1; D assignment may be TRBD1 or TRBD2 (6 bases each). The CDR3 totals 16 residues. The germline V and J ends were trimmed by 4 bases and 8 bases, with 20 bases remaining between them. Germline V lookup: CDR1 KGHDR, CDR2 SFDVKD. Written as DNA, the CDR3 is TGTGCCACCAGTGACCGGGGGCAGGGAACACACGATGAGCAGTTCTTC. Its protein product is CATSDRGQGTHDEQFF.

This clonotype was seen only a few times. The chain joins TRBV19 to TRBJ2-3, with D perhaps TRBD1 (6 bases). V dropped 2 bases and J dropped 2 bases, with 11 bases sitting between them. Germline assignment: CDR1 LNHDA and CDR2 SQIVND (reference sequence). CDR3 length equals 15 residues. The CDR3 protein is CASSIRTAATDTQYF. For the CDR3, the DNA is TGTGCCAGTAGTATACGGACAGCGGCCACAGATACGCAGTATTTT. The full variable domain, its missing parts supplied by reference TRBV19 and TRBJ2-3, is DGGITQSPKYLFRKEGQNVTLSCEQNLNHDAMYWYRQDPGQGLRLIYYSQIVNDFQKGDIAEGYSVSREKKESFPLTVTSAQKNPTAFYLCASSIRTAATDTQYFGPGTRLTVL.

This clonotype showed up just a few times. The genes are TRBV20-1 and TRBJ2-7; D not certain. Trimming removed 5 bases at V and 0 bases at J, with 8 bases between. The CDR3 has 12 residues. In germline, CDR1 is DFQATT, CDR2 SNEGSKA (reference sequence). The CDR3 sequence is CSAETASYEQYF. The DNA for the CDR3 is TGCAGTGCTGAGACTGCCTCCTACGAGCAGTACTTC.

In this sample, this clonotype turned up a few times. The chain uses TRBV7-2 and TRBJ1-4; D is undetermined. Germline values: CDR1 SGHTA, CDR2 FQGNSA. The V gene lost 5 bases and the J gene lost 8 bases, with 12 bases spanning the gap. CDR3 size: 13 residues. CDR3 region: CASSPREGEKLFF. Here the CDR3 DNA reads TGTGCCAGCAGCCCGAGGGAGGGAGAAAAACTGTTTTTT. The complete variable domain, with remaining parts taken from reference TRBV7-2 and TRBJ1-4, reads GAGVSQSPSNKVTEKGKDVELRCDPISGHTALYWYRQSLGQGLEFLIYFQGNSAPDKSGLPSDRFSAERTGGSVSTLTIQRTQQEDSAVYLCASSPREGEKLFFGSGTQLSVL.

V is TRBV10-3 and J is TRBJ1-1; D might be TRBD1 (5 bases). The CDR3 covers 13 residues. Germline assignment: CDR1 ENHRY and CDR2 SYGVKD. V was clipped by 4 bases and J by 0 bases, with 6 bases between them. The CDR3 DNA reads as TGTGCCATCAGTGGAGGGGTGAACACTGAAGCTTTCTTT. Protein: CAISGGVNTEAFF.

The V call is TRBV10-3, the J call TRBJ2-3; D perhaps matches TRBD1 (6 bases). V was trimmed by 7 bases and J by 1 base, leaving 15 bases between them. The CDR3 sequence is 15 residues long. CDR1 and CDR2 (germline): ENHRY, SYGVKD. CDR3 DNA sequence: TGTGCCATCAAAAAACAGGGAGTAGGCACAGATACGCAGTATTTT. As protein: CAIKKQGVGTDTQYF.

This clonotype was counted only a few times. The CDR3 nucleotides read TGTGCCACCAGTGATTCGTTCCACGAACAAGAGACCCAGTACTTC. This encodes CATSDSFHEQETQYF. The chain couples TRBV24-1 to TRBJ2-5; no reliable D call. The CDR3 is 15 amino acids. V lost 2 bases and J lost 2, with 11 bases in between. The germline V gene encodes CDR1 KGHDR and CDR2 SFDVKD.

The chain links TRBV3-1 to TRBJ2-5; 9 positions agree with TRBD2. Germline CDR1 reads LGHDT; CDR2 reads YNNKEL (reference sequence). With V trimmed by 6 bases and J by 2 bases, 7 bases remained unmatched. This CDR3 is 15 amino acids long. The CDR3 nucleotides are TGTGCCAGCAGTCCTAGCGGGGTGGGGCAAGAGACCCAGTACTTC. It is translated as CASSPSGVGQETQYF.

This clonotype was seen only a few times. The rearrangement uses TRBV2 and TRBJ2-3; 8 bases line up with TRBD2. Germline assignment: CDR1 SNHLY and CDR2 FYNNEI. The junction had 6 bases not matched to a gene; V was cut back by 9 bases and J by 4 bases. This CDR3 is 13 amino acids long. The CDR3 protein is CASYPAGADTQYF. The CDR3 nucleotides read TGTGCCAGTTATCCAGCGGGGGCAGATACGCAGTATTTT.

The CDR3 DNA sequence: TGTGCCAGCAGCTTGAGGACAACCTACAATGAGCAGTTCTTC. Protein: CASSLRTTYNEQFF. The chain recombines TRBV7-2 with TRBJ2-1, with a tentative D call TRBD1 (5 bases). CDR1 is SGHTA and CDR2 is FQGNSA in the germline V gene. This CDR3 comprises 14 residues. V was shortened by 3 bases and J by 2 bases, with 8 bases between the two germline ends.

CDR3 nucleotides: TGCAGTGCTAGACCCCTCCGGGGGCCCTACGAGCAGTACTTC. The encoded protein is CSARPLRGPYEQYF. This sequence joins TRBV20-1 and TRBJ2-7; D could derive from TRBD1 or TRBD2 (6 bases each). The CDR3 is 14 residues long. The V end was cut by 2 bases, the J end by 2 bases, with 13 bases between. Germline V gene data show CDR1 as DFQATT and CDR2 as SNEGSKA (reference sequence).

This clonotype was found a few times. This chain links TRBV4-2 with TRBJ2-2; D tentatively fits TRBD1 or TRBD2 (6 bases each). Trimming removed 0 bases from V and 1 base from J, with 12 bases in between. The CDR3 consists of 17 residues. The germline gives CDR1 LGHNA, CDR2 YNFKEQ. The CDR3: CASSQDIEGGNTGELFF. The CDR3 nucleotides are TGTGCCAGCAGCCAAGATATCGAGGGGGGGAACACCGGGGAGCTGTTTTTT.

There are many counts of this clonotype. The rearrangement links TRBV12-3 or TRBV12-4 to TRBJ1-1, with a possible D match to TRBD1 (6 bases). The CDR3 has 13 residues. Trimming pared 6 bases from V and 1 base from J, leaving 9 bases between. CDR3 DNA sequence: TGTGCCAGCAGGAACAGGGAGAACACTGAAGCTTTCTTT. It specifies CASRNRENTEAFF.

The table lists this clonotype with a few counts. This chain joins TRBV7-9 and TRBJ2-3; possible D gene TRBD2, 6 bases. Germline V lookup: CDR1 SEHNR, CDR2 FQNEAQ (reference sequence). Deletions cut 0 bases from V and 2 bases from J, with 12 bases between. The CDR3 consists of 16 residues. CDR3 nucleotide sequence: TGTGCCAGCAGCTTAGCGGGGGGATCCCACACAGATACGCAGTATTTT. Translated: CASSLAGGSHTDTQYF.

This chain links TRBV20-1 with TRBJ2-4; TRBD2 matches at 11 bases. This CDR3 has 15 residues. J lost 3 bases, V lost 2 bases, and 3 bases had no gene match. Germline-derived CDR1 and CDR2 are DFQATT and SNEGSKA (reference sequence). The CDR3 sequence is CSARLSGRDKNIQYF. In DNA form, the CDR3 reads TGCAGTGCTAGACTTAGCGGGAGGGACAAAAACATTCAGTACTTC.